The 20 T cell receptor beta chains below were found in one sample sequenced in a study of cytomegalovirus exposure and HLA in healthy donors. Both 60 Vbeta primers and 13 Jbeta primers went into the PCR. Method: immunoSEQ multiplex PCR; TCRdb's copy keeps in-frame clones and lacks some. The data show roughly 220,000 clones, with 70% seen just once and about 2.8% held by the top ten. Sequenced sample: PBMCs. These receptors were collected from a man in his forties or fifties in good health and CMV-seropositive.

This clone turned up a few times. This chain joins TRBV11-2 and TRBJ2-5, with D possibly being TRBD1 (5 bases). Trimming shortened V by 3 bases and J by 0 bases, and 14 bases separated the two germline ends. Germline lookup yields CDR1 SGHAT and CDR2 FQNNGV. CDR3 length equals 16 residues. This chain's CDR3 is CASSFKGPDNQETQYF. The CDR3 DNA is TGTGCCAGCAGCTTCAAGGGGCCGGATAACCAAGAGACCCAGTACTTC.

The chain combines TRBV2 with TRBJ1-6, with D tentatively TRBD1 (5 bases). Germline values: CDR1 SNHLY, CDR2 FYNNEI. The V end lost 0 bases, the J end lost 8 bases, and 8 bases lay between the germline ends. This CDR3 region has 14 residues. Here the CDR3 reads CASSEAGDYSPLHF. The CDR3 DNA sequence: TGTGCCAGCAGTGAAGCAGGGGATTATTCACCCCTCCACTTT. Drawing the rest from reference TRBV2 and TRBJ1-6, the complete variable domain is EPEVTQTPSHQVTQMGQEVILRCVPISNHLYFYWYRQILGQKVEFLVSFYNNEISEKSEIFDDQFSVERPDGSNFTLKIRSTKLEDSAMYFCASSEAGDYSPLHFGNGTRLTVT.

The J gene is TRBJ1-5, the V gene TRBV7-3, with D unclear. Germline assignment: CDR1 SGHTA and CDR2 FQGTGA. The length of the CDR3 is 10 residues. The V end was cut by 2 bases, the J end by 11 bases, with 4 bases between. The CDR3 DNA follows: TGTGCCAGCAGCTTACTATCCCAGCATTTT. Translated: CASSLLSQHF.

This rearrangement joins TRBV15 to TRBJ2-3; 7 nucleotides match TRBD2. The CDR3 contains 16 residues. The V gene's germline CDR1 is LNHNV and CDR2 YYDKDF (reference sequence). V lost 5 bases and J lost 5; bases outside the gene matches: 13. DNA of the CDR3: TGTGCCACCAGCTCAAACCCCGGGACTACCGGAGATACGCAGTATTTT. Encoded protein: CATSSNPGTTGDTQYF. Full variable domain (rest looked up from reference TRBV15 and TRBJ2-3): DAMVIQNPRYQVTQFGKPVTLSCSQTLNHNVMYWYQQKSSQAPKLLFHYYDKDFNNEADTPDNFQSRRPNTSFCFLDIRSPGLGDTAMYLCATSSNPGTTGDTQYFGPGTRLTVL.

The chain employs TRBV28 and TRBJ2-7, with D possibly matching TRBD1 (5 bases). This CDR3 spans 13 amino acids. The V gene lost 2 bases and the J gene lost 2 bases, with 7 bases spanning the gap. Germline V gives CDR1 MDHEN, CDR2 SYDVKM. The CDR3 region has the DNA TGTGCCAGCAGTTTAGAAGGGGCCTACGAGCAGTACTTC. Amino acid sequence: CASSLEGAYEQYF.

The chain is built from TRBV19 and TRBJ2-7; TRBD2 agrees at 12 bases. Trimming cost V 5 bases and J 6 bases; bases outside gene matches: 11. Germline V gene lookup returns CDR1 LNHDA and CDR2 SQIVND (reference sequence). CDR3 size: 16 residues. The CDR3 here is CASSPSSSGGAREQYF. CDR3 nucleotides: TGTGCCAGTAGTCCCTCCTCTAGCGGGGGGGCCCGCGAGCAGTACTTC.

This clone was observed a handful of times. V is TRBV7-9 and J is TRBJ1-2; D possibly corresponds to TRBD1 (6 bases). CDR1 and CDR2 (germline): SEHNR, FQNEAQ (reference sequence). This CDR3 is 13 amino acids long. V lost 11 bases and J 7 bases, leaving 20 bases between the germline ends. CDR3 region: CALFLQGTSGYTF. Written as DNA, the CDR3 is TGTGCCCTTTTCTTACAGGGTACCTCTGGCTACACCTTC.

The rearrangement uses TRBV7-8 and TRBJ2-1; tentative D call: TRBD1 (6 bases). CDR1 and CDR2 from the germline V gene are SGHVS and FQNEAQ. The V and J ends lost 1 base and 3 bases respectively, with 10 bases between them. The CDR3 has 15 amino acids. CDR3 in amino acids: CASSLEQGNYNEQFF. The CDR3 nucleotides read TGTGCCAGCAGCTTAGAACAGGGCAACTACAATGAGCAGTTCTTC.

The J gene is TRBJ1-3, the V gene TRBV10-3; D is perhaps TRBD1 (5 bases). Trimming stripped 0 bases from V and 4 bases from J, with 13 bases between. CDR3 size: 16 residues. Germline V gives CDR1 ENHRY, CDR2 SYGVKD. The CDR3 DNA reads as TGTGCCATCAGTGAGTCGAGGGGAGGAAGGGGAAACACCATATATTTT. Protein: CAISESRGGRGNTIYF.

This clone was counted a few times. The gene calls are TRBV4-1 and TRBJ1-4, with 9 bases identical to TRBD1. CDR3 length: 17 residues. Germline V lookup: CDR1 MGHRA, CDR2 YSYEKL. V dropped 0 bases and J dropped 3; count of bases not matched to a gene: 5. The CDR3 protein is CASSQEGTGLPNEKLFF. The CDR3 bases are TGCGCCAGCAGCCAAGAAGGGACAGGGCTTCCTAATGAAAAACTGTTTTTT.

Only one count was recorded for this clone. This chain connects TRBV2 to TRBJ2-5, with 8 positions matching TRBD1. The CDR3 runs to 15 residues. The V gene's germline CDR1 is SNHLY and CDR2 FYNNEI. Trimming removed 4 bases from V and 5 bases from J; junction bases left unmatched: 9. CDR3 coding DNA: TGTGCCAGCAGTGGGGCAGGGGGCTCTACGGAGACCCAGTACTTC. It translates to CASSGAGGSTETQYF.

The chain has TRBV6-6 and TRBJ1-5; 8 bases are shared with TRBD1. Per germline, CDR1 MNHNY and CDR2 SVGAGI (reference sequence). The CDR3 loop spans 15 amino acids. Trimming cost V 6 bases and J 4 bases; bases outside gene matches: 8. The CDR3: CASRSRGTGNQPQHF. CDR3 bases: TGTGCCAGCAGATCACGGGGGACAGGAAATCAGCCCCAGCATTTT.

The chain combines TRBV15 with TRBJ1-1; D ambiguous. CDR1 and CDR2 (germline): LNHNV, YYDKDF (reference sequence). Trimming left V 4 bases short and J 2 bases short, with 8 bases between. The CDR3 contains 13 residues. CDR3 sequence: CATSTRFNTEAFF. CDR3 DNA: TGTGCCACCAGCACCAGATTTAACACTGAAGCTTTCTTT.

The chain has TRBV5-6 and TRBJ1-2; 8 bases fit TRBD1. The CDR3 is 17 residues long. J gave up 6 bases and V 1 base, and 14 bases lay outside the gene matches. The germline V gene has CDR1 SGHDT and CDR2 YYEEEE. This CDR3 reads CASSLPAGGTPFNGYTF. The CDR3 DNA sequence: TGTGCCAGCAGCTTGCCGGCAGGGGGCACCCCGTTTAATGGCTACACCTTC.

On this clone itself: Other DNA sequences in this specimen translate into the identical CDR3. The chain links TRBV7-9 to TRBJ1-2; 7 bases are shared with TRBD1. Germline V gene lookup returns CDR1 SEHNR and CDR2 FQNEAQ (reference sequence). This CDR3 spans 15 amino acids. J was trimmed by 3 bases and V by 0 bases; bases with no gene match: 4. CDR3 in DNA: TGTGCCAGCAGCTTAGCAGGGGGCGTCGACTATGGCTACACCTTC. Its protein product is CASSLAGGVDYGYTF.

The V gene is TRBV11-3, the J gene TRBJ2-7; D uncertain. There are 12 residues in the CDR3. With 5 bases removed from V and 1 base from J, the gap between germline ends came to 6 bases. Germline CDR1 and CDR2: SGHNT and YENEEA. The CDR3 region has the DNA TGTGCCAGCAGCGGAGCGTCCTACGAGCAGTACTTC. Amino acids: CASSGASYEQYF.

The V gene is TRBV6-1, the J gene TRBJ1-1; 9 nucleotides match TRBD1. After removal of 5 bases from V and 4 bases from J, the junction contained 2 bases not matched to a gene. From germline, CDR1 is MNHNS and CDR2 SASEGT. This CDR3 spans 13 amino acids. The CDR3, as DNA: TGTGCCAGCAGTATACAGGGGGCCACTGAAGCTTTCTTT. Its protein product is CASSIQGATEAFF.

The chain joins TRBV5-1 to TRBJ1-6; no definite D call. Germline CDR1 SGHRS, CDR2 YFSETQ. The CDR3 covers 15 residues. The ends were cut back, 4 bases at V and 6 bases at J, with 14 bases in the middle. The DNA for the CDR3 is TGCGCCAGCAGCACCTTCGGGGTGGGTAATTCACCCCTCCACTTT. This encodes CASSTFGVGNSPLHF. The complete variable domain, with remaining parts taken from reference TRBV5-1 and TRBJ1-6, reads KAGVTQTPRYLIKTRGQQVTLSCSPISGHRSVSWYQQTPGQGLQFLFEYFSETQRNKGNFPGRFSGRQFSNSRSEMNVSTLELGDSALYLCASSTFGVGNSPLHFGNGTRLTVT.

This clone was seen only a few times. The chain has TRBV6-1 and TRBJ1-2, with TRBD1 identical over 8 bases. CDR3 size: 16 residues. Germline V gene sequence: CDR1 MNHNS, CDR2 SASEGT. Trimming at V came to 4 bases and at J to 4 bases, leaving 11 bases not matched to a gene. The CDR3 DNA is TGTGCCAGCAGTGTCACCAGACAGGGGACCGTCTATGGCTACACCTTC. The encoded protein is CASSVTRQGTVYGYTF.

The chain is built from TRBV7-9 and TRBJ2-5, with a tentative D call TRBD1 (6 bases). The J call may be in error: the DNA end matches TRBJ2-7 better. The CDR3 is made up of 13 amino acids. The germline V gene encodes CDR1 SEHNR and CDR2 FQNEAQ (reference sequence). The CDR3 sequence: CASSSSTGYEQYF. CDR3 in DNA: TGTGCCAGCAGCTCCTCAACAGGGTACGAGCAGTACTTC.